This T cell receptor beta chain was sequenced during a study of blood T cell repertoires in COVID-19. Study information: Collection of acute and convalescent COVID-19 samples took place in the United States, Italy and Spain.

Germline V gene data show CDR1 as SQVTM and CDR2 as ANQGSEA. The CDR3 length is 14 residues. V was trimmed by 0 bases and J by 8 bases, leaving 15 bases between them. Authors' processing steps: Amplifying reference gene primers gave estimates of nucleated cell counts. Profiling relied on immunoSEQ multiplex PCR, and the TCRdb table lists in-frame clones only, not all of them. V, J and clone size are taken as reported in that table, and D and trimming were inferred from the DNA itself. This repertoire shows 110,000 to 150,000 clones, almost 80% found once; its top ten account for over 7%. This clonotype originated in a man between 50 and 59 years old with active or convalescent COVID-19. The V and J genes are TRBV29-1 and TRBJ2-3; D might be TRBD2 (6 bases). Input material: peripheral blood. The CDR3 here is CSVEDGRGWGTQYF. CDR3 DNA sequence: TGCAGCGTTGAAGATGGGCGGGGTTGGGGTACGCAGTATTTT.